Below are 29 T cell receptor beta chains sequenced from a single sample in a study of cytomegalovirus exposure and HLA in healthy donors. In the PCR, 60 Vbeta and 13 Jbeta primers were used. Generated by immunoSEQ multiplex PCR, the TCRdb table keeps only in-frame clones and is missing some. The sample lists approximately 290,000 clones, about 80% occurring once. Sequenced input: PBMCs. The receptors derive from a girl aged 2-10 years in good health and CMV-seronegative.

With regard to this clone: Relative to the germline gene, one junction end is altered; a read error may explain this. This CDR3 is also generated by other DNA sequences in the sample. The DNA for the CDR3 is TGTGCCAGCAGTTATACCGGGGAGCTATTTTTT. Its protein product is CASSYTGELFF. This chain links TRBV2 with TRBJ2-2; D is perhaps TRBD2 (5 bases). The CDR3 loop spans 11 amino acids. The V gene's germline CDR1 is SNHLY and CDR2 FYNNEI.

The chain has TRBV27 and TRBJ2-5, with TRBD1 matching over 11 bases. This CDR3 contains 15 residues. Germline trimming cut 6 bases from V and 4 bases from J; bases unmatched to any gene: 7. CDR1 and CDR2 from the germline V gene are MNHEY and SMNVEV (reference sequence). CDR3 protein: CASSRGTGGSETQYF. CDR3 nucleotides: TGTGCCAGCAGCCGAGGGACAGGGGGATCAGAGACCCAGTACTTC.

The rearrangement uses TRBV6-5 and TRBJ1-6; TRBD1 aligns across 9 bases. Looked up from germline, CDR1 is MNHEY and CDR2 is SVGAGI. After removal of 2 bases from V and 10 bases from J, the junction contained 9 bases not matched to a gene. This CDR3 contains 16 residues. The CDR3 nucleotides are TGTGCCAGCAGTTACGCACCGACAGGGGGGTGGTCACCCCTCCACTTT. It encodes CASSYAPTGGWSPLHF.

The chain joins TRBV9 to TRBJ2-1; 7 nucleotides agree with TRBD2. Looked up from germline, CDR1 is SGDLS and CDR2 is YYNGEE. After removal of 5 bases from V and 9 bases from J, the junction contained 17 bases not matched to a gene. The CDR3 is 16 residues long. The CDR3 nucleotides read TGTGCCAGCAGTGCCCGGACTAGGTCGAATCTGGGTGAGCAGTTCTTC. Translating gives CASSARTRSNLGEQFF.

This chain's CDR3 is CASSLVTGPRGYANQPQHF. CDR3 DNA sequence: TGCGCCAGCAGCTTGGTAACAGGGCCAAGAGGGTATGCCAATCAGCCCCAGCATTTT. V and J are TRBV5-1 and TRBJ1-5, with a weak D call TRBD1 (6 bases). Germline V gene sequence: CDR1 SGHRS, CDR2 YFSETQ. V was cut by 0 bases and J by 3 bases, with 22 bases left in between. The CDR3 totals 19 residues.

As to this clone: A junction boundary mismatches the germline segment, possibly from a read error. In DNA, the CDR3 is TGCAGTGCTAGACTCCGTTTAGAGCACTTC. Translating it yields CSARLRLEHF. V and J are TRBV20-1 and TRBJ2-7; no firm D call. The CDR3 consists of 10 residues. Germline CDR1 reads DFQATT; CDR2 reads SNEGSKA (reference sequence).

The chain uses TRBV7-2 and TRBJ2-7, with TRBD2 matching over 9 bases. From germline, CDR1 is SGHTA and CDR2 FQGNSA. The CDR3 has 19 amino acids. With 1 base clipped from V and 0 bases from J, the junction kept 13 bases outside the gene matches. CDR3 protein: CASSLGLGSGGLSSYEQYF. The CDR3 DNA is TGTGCCAGCAGCTTAGGGCTGGGTAGCGGGGGCCTCAGCTCCTACGAGCAGTACTTC.

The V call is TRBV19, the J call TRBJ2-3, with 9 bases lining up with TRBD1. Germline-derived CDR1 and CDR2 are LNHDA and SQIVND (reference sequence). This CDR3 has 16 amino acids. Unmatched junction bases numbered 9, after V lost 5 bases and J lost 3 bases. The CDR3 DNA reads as TGTGCCAGTAGTGGTCCCGGGACAGGGACTACAGATACGCAGTATTTT. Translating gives CASSGPGTGTTDTQYF.

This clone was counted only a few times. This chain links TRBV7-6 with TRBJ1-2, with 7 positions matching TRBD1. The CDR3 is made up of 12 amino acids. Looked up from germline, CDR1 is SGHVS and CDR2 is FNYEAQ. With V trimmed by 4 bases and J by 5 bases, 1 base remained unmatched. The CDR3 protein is CASSSTGYGYTF. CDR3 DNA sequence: TGTGCCAGCAGCTCGACAGGGTATGGCTACACCTTC. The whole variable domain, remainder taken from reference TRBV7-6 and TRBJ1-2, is GAGVSQSPRYKVTKRGQDVALRCDPISGHVSLYWYRQALGQGPEFLTYFNYEAQQDKSGLPNDRFSAERPEGSISTLTIQRTEQRDSAMYRCASSSTGYGYTFGSGTRLTVV.

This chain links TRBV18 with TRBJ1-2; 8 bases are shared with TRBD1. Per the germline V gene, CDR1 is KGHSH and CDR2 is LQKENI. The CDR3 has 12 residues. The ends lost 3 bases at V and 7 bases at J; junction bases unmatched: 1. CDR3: CASSPTGAGYTF. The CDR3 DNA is TGTGCCAGCTCACCGACAGGGGCTGGCTACACCTTC.

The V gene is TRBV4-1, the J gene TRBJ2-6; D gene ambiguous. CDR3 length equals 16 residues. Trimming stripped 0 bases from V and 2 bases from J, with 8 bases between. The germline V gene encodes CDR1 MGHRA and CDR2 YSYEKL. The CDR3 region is CASSQDHVAGANVLTF. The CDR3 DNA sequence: TGCGCCAGCAGCCAAGATCATGTTGCTGGGGCCAACGTCCTGACTTTC.

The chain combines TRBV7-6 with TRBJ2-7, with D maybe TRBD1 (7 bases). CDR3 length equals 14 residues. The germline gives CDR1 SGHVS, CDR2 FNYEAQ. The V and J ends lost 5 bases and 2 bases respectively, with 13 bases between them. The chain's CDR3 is CASSQGGGPYEQYF. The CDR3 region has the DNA TGTGCCAGCAGCCAGGGGGGCGGCCCCTACGAGCAGTACTTC. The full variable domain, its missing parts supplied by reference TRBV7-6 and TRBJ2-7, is GAGVSQSPRYKVTKRGQDVALRCDPISGHVSLYWYRQALGQGPEFLTYFNYEAQQDKSGLPNDRFSAERPEGSISTLTIQRTEQRDSAMYRCASSQGGGPYEQYFGPGTRLTVT.

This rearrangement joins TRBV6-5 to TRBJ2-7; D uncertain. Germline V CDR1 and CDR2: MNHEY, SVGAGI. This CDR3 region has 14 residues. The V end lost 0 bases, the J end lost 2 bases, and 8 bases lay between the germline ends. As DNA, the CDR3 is TGTGCCAGCAGTTACTCATCCAGGACCTACGAGCAGTACTTC. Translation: CASSYSSRTYEQYF.

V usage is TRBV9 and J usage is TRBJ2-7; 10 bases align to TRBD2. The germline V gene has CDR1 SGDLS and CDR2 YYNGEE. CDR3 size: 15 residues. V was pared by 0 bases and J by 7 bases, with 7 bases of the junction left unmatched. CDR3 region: CASSVDQREGGEQYF. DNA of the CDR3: TGTGCCAGCAGCGTAGATCAGCGGGAGGGAGGAGAGCAGTACTTC.

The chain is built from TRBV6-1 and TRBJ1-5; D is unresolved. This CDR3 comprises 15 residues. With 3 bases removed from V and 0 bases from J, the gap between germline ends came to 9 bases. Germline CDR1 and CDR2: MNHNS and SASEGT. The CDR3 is CASSDSQYSNQPQHF. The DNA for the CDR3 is TGTGCCAGCAGTGATAGCCAGTATAGCAATCAGCCCCAGCATTTT.

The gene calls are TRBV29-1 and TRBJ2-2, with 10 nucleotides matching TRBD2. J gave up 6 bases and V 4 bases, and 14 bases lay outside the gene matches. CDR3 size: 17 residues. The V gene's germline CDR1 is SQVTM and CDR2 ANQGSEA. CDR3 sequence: CSVGTSGALTSAGELFF. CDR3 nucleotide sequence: TGCAGCGTTGGTACTAGCGGGGCCCTAACGTCGGCCGGGGAGCTGTTTTTT.

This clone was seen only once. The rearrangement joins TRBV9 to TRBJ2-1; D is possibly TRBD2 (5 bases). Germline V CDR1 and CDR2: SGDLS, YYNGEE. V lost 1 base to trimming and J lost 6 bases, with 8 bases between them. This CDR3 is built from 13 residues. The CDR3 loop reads CASSVSGSNEQFF. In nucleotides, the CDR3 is TGTGCCAGCAGCGTATCGGGGTCCAATGAGCAGTTCTTC.

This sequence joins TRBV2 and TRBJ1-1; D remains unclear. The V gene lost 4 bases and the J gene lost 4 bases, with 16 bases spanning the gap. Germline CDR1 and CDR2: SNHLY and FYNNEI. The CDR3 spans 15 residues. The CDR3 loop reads CASSGIGQIGTEAFF. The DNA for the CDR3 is TGTGCCAGCAGTGGGATTGGGCAGATCGGCACTGAAGCTTTCTTT.

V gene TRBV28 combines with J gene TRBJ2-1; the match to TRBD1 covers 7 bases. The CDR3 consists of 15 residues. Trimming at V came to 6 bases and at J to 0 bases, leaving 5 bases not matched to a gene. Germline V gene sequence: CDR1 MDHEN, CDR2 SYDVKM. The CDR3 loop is CASSYRGSSYNEQFF. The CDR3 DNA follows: TGTGCCAGCAGCTACAGGGGAAGCTCCTACAATGAGCAGTTCTTC.

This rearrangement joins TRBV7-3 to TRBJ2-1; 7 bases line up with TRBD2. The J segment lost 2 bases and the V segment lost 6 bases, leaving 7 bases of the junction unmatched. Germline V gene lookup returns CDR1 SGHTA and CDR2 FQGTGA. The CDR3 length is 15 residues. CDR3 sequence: CASSRTSDTYNEQFF. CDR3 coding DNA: TGTGCCAGCAGTCGTACTAGCGATACCTACAATGAGCAGTTCTTC.

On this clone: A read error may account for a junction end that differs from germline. In nucleotides, the CDR3 is TGCGCCAGCAGCCAAGTTAGCTCGGGAACAGGGTTGGGCAATGGGCAGTTCTTC. Translating it yields CASSQVSSGTGLGNGQFF. J is TRBJ2-1 and V is TRBV4-1; maybe TRBD1 (6 bases). The CDR3 length is 18 residues. CDR1 is MGHRA and CDR2 is YSYEKL in the germline V gene.

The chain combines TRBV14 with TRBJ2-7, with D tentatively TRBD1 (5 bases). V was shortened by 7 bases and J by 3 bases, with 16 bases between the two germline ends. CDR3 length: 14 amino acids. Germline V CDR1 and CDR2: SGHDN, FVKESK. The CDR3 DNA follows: TGTGCCAGCAACCTAGGCTCAGGGAACTACGAGCAGTACTTC. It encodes CASNLGSGNYEQYF.

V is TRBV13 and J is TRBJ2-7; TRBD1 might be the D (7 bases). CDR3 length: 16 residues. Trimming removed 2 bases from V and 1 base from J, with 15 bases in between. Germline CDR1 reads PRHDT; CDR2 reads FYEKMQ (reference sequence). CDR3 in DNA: TGTGCCAGCAGCTTACGGGGGACAGCCAAGTCCTACGAGCAGTACTTC. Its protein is CASSLRGTAKSYEQYF.

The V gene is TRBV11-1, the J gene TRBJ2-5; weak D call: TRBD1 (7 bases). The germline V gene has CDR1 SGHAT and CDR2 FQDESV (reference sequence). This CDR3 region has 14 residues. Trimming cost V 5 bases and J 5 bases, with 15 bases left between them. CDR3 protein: CASSRDRAGETQYF. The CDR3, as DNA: TGTGCCAGCAGCCGCGACAGGGCGGGGGAGACCCAGTACTTC.

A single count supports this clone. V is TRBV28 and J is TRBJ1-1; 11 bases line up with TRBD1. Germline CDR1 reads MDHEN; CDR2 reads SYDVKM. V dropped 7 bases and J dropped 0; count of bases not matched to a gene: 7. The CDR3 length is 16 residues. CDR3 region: CASTLRTGGMNTEAFF. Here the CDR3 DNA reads TGTGCCAGCACCCTGAGGACAGGGGGCATGAACACTGAAGCTTTCTTT.

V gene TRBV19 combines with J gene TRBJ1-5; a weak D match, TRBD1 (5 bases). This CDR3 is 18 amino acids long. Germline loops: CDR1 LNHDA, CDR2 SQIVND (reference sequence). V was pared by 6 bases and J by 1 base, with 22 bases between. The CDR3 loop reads CASSLNRWGSTSNQPQHF. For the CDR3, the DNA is TGTGCCAGTAGCCTCAATCGGTGGGGCTCGACGAGCAATCAGCCCCAGCATTTT. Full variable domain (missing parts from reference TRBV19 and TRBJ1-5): DGGITQSPKYLFRKEGQNVTLSCEQNLNHDAMYWYRQDPGQGLRLIYYSQIVNDFQKGDIAEGYSVSREKKESFPLTVTSAQKNPTAFYLCASSLNRWGSTSNQPQHFGDGTRLSIL.

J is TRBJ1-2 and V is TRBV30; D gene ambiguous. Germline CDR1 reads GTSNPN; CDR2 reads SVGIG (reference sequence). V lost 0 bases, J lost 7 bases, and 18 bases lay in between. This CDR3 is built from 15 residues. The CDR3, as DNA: TGTGCCTGGAGTGTACTGGAGGGAGGGTATTTTGGCTACACCTTC. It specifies CAWSVLEGGYFGYTF.

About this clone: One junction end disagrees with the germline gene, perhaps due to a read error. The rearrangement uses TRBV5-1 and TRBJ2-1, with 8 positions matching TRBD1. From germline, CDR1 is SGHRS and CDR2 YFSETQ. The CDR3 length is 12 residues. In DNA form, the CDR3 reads TGCGCCAGCGGGGACAGGTACAGTGAGCAGTTCTTC. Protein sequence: CASGDRYSEQFF.

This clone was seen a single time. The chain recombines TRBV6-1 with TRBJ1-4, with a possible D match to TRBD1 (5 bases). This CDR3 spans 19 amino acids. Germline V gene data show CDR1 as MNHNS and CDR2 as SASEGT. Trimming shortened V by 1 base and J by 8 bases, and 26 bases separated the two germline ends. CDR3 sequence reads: CASSEEPKEGWGLGEKLFF. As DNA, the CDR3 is TGTGCCAGCAGTGAAGAACCTAAGGAGGGTTGGGGACTCGGGGAAAAACTGTTTTTT.